The 27 T cell receptor beta chains presented below share a single source sample, sequenced in a study of T-cell reconstitution after alpha-beta-depleted transplantation in children. A library of TCRbeta sequences, prepared with unique molecular identifiers, was generated. TCRdb re-called the PCR reads through MiXCR, storing one row per CDR3 protein. The sample has 600,000 or so distinct CDR3 sequences; more than 20% are singletons. The sequencing used PBMCs, mostly from graft donor cells, collected 360 days after TCRalphabeta/CD19-depleted stem cell transplant. All receptors derive from a boy younger than two who had a stem cell transplant for acute myeloid leukemia, so the T cells may come from the graft donor.

V and J are TRBV12-3 or TRBV12-4 and TRBJ2-5; tentatively, D is TRBD1 or TRBD2 (5 bases each). Trimming took 0 bases from V and 4 from J, leaving 15 bases between them. There are 16 residues in the CDR3. The CDR3 reads CASSLAAVGAIETQYF. CDR3 in DNA: TGTGCCAGCAGTTTAGCAGCGGTCGGGGCCATAGAGACCCAGTACTTC.

The chain couples TRBV10-3 to TRBJ2-3; possibly TRBD2 for D (5 bases). This CDR3 region has 17 residues. The germline V gene has CDR1 ENHRY and CDR2 SYGVKD. V gave up 7 bases and J gave up 5 bases, with 25 bases separating them. CDR3 residues: CAITEEASGSTGDTQYF. In DNA, the CDR3 is TGTGCCATCACCGAGGAAGCCAGCGGCTCCACGGGAGATACGCAGTATTTT.

V is TRBV20-1 and J is TRBJ2-5, with a weak D call TRBD1 (5 bases). The length of the CDR3 is 13 residues. V was pared by 4 bases and J by 1 base, with 10 bases between. Germline CDR1 reads DFQATT; CDR2 reads SNEGSKA (reference sequence). CDR3 amino acids: CSANQGPQETQYF. The CDR3 bases are TGCAGTGCTAATCAGGGCCCCCAAGAGACCCAGTACTTC.

In its sample, this clonotype was seen many times. The chain has TRBV7-2 and TRBJ1-6, with D tentatively TRBD1 (6 bases). Trimming stripped 4 bases from V and 6 bases from J, with 16 bases between. The CDR3 runs to 16 residues. Germline values: CDR1 SGHTA, CDR2 FQGNSA. CDR3 residues: CASSSKTTGINSPLHF. CDR3 bases: TGTGCCAGCAGCTCTAAAACCACAGGGATTAATTCACCCCTCCACTTT.

This clonotype has ten or more counts. The chain links TRBV12-3 or TRBV12-4 to TRBJ2-2; TRBD1 matches 8 bases. V shed 3 bases and J 5 bases; nucleotides not matched to a gene: 5. This CDR3 is 15 amino acids long. The DNA for the CDR3 is TGTGCCAGCAGTTTCGGACAGGGTGGGACCGGGGAGCTGTTTTTT. Translated: CASSFGQGGTGELFF.

The genes are TRBV4-3 and TRBJ2-1; D is possibly TRBD2 (5 bases). The CDR3 is 15 residues long. Germline CDR1 reads LGHNA; CDR2 reads YSLEER. V was shortened by 0 bases and J by 9 bases, with 15 bases between the two germline ends. The CDR3 spells CASSQDIPGTFEQFF. CDR3 coding DNA: TGCGCCAGCAGCCAAGACATTCCGGGAACTTTTGAGCAGTTCTTC.

J is TRBJ2-6 and V is TRBV27; D is unresolved. Trimming removed 4 bases at V and 7 bases at J, with 11 bases between. CDR1 is MNHEY and CDR2 is SMNVEV in the germline V gene (reference sequence). CDR3 length equals 14 residues. The CDR3 sequence is CASSSALGANVLTF. The DNA of the CDR3 is TGTGCCAGCAGTTCCGCTCTGGGAGCCAACGTCCTGACTTTC.

The V call is TRBV12-3 or TRBV12-4, the J call TRBJ2-3; D tentatively fits TRBD1 or TRBD2 (5 bases each). The length of the CDR3 is 15 residues. The germline V and J ends were trimmed by 3 bases and 1 base, with 11 bases remaining between them. The CDR3 region is CASSLGVDGTDTQYF. The CDR3 bases are TGTGCCAGCAGTTTGGGGGTAGATGGCACAGATACGCAGTATTTT.

This clonotype was seen a handful of times. V gene TRBV3-1 combines with J gene TRBJ1-1; D is undetermined. The CDR3 is 13 residues long. Germline V gene lookup returns CDR1 LGHDT and CDR2 YNNKEL (reference sequence). V was clipped by 2 bases and J by 1 base, with 5 bases between them. CDR3 in amino acids: CASSQTTNTEAFF. The CDR3 DNA reads as TGTGCCAGCAGCCAAACCACGAACACTGAAGCTTTCTTT.

The chain links TRBV10-3 to TRBJ2-1, with 8 bases that match TRBD2. The germline V gene has CDR1 ENHRY and CDR2 SYGVKD. The ends lost 8 bases at V and 10 bases at J; junction bases unmatched: 13. The CDR3 has 14 residues. CDR3 amino acids: CAISLGAGGDEQFF. The CDR3 DNA reads as TGTGCCATCTCTCTTGGCGCGGGGGGAGACGAGCAGTTCTTC.

The chain has TRBV20-1 and TRBJ2-1; the match to TRBD2 covers 10 bases. The CDR3 runs to 13 residues. With 8 bases clipped from V and 8 bases from J, the junction kept 9 bases outside the gene matches. Germline V CDR1 and CDR2: DFQATT, SNEGSKA (reference sequence). This chain's CDR3 is CSLSGTSDYEQFF. The CDR3 DNA sequence: TGCAGTCTCTCCGGGACTAGCGATTATGAGCAGTTCTTC.

The chain joins TRBV24-1 to TRBJ2-3; D remains ambiguous. Germline V CDR1 and CDR2: KGHDR, SFDVKD. CDR3 length: 15 amino acids. The V end lost 4 bases, the J end lost 6 bases, and 16 bases lay between the germline ends. The CDR3 DNA is TGTGCCACCAGTGAAGTGGCAGGCGGAGTGGATACGCAGTATTTT. Translated, it gives CATSEVAGGVDTQYF.

The rearrangement links TRBV4-3 to TRBJ2-3; TRBD2 agrees at 7 bases. V was pared by 3 bases and J by 5 bases, with 11 bases of the junction left unmatched. The CDR3 totals 16 residues. Germline lookup yields CDR1 LGHNA and CDR2 YSLEER. The CDR3 sequence is CASSQRLAVSRDTQYF. The CDR3 DNA sequence: TGCGCCAGCAGCCAGCGCCTAGCGGTGTCGAGAGATACGCAGTATTTT.

This clonotype was detected only a few times. This chain uses TRBV20-1 with TRBJ2-6; 9 bases are a match to TRBD2. J gave up 3 bases and V 6 bases, and 3 bases lay outside the gene matches. CDR3 length: 14 residues. Germline values: CDR1 DFQATT, CDR2 SNEGSKA (reference sequence). The CDR3 DNA follows: TGCAGTGCCCCTAGCGGGGTTGGGGCCAACGTCCTGACTTTC. Its protein product is CSAPSGVGANVLTF.

The V gene is TRBV12-5, the J gene TRBJ1-6; D unclear. CDR3 size: 12 residues. Trimming stripped 3 bases from V and 7 bases from J, with 4 bases between. The germline V gene has CDR1 LGHNT and CDR2 FRNRAP. This CDR3 is CASGLENSPLHF. CDR3 in DNA: TGTGCTAGTGGTTTAGAGAATTCACCCCTCCACTTT.

About this clonotype itself: A much larger clone sits a single nucleotide away, making a read error possible. The genes are TRBV24-1 and TRBJ2-1, with D possibly being TRBD1 (5 bases). The CDR3 is made up of 12 amino acids. From germline, CDR1 is KGHDR and CDR2 SFDVKD. V was trimmed by 4 bases and J by 5 bases, leaving 5 bases between them. CDR3 protein: CATSEGDNEQFF. The CDR3 DNA reads TGTGCCACCAGTGAAGGGGACAATGAGCAGTTCTTC.

This clonotype was seen more than once but under ten times. The V gene is TRBV6-4, the J gene TRBJ2-3; 7 bases match TRBD1. J gave up 0 bases and V 6 bases, and 3 bases lay outside the gene matches. Germline V gene sequence: CDR1 MRHNA, CDR2 SNTAGT. The CDR3 spans 14 residues. CDR3 protein: CASRRTGSTDTQYF. CDR3 DNA sequence: TGTGCCAGCAGAAGGACAGGCAGCACAGATACGCAGTATTTT.

This clonotype was seen a handful of times. This chain uses TRBV20-1 with TRBJ2-3; 13 bases match TRBD2. Losses at the gene ends were 3 bases for V and 6 bases for J; bases not matched to a gene: 12. The germline gives CDR1 DFQATT, CDR2 SNEGSKA (reference sequence). This CDR3 spans 17 amino acids. The CDR3 here is CSASRTSGGPGRDTQYF. CDR3 nucleotide sequence: TGCAGTGCTAGCCGGACTAGCGGGGGCCCGGGCCGTGATACGCAGTATTTT.

This clonotype has a handful of counts. The rearrangement uses TRBV20-1 and TRBJ1-5; 9 bases map to TRBD1. Losses at the gene ends were 0 bases for V and 4 bases for J; bases not matched to a gene: 10. Germline V gene sequence: CDR1 DFQATT, CDR2 SNEGSKA (reference sequence). CDR3 length: 17 residues. The CDR3 DNA reads as TGCAGTGCTAGAGATTCGGGGGACAGGGCTTGGAATCAGCCCCAGCATTTT. Protein sequence: CSARDSGDRAWNQPQHF.

This clonotype was picked up many times. The V call is TRBV20-1, the J call TRBJ2-5; D might be TRBD2 (6 bases). V lost 5 bases to trimming and J lost 6 bases, with 16 bases between them. CDR1 and CDR2 (germline): DFQATT, SNEGSKA (reference sequence). This CDR3 spans 13 amino acids. The CDR3 loop is CSASPGLLKTQYF. CDR3 DNA sequence: TGCAGTGCTTCACCGGGACTCCTTAAGACCCAGTACTTC.

The rearrangement links TRBV24-1 to TRBJ2-7; maybe TRBD2 (6 bases). This CDR3 is built from 20 residues. The V end was cut by 4 bases, the J end by 0 bases, with 27 bases between. Germline-derived CDR1 and CDR2 are KGHDR and SFDVKD. The CDR3 DNA is TGTGCCACCAGTGACGATCGTCCCCTCTCCTTTGCGGGAAGCTCCTACGAGCAGTACGTC. Amino acid sequence: CATSDDRPLSFAGSSYEQYV.

A few counts support this clonotype. J is TRBJ1-1 and V is TRBV11-2; D not certain. CDR1 is SGHAT and CDR2 is FQNNGV in the germline V gene. The V end was cut by 0 bases, the J end by 11 bases, with 16 bases between. This CDR3 is built from 14 residues. The CDR3 coding sequence is TGTGCCAGCAGCTTAGAAGCAGGCAGAATTCCGGCTTTCTTT. Translation: CASSLEAGRIPAFF.

This clonotype was counted once. CDR3 sequence: CATSSPGLAELNTGELFF. For the CDR3, the DNA is TGTGCCACCAGCAGCCCGGGACTAGCGGAGTTGAACACCGGGGAGCTGTTTTTT. This chain joins TRBV15 and TRBJ2-2, with 11 bases identical to TRBD2. The trim removed 3 bases at V and 1 base at J, leaving 7 bases unmatched. CDR3 size: 18 residues. Germline lookup yields CDR1 LNHNV and CDR2 YYDKDF (reference sequence).

The chain employs TRBV7-2 and TRBJ2-5, with a weak D call TRBD1 (6 bases). There are 17 residues in the CDR3. The V end was cut by 4 bases, the J end by 0 bases, with 18 bases between. Germline CDR1 is SGHTA and CDR2 is FQGNSA. CDR3 DNA: TGTGCCAGCAGCTCCGACAACAGGGTGGGGGACCAAGAGACCCAGTACTTC. Its translation: CASSSDNRVGDQETQYF.

This clonotype has a handful of counts. The genes are TRBV6-5 and TRBJ2-3; 10 nucleotides agree with TRBD1. The CDR3 is made up of 12 amino acids. Germline CDR1 and CDR2: MNHEY and SVGAGI. V lost 10 bases and J lost 5; bases outside the gene matches: 3. CDR3: CATRTGGDTQYF. DNA for the CDR3: TGTGCCACACGGACAGGGGGAGATACGCAGTATTTT.

This chain links TRBV20-1 with TRBJ2-1; D is perhaps TRBD2 (5 bases). The CDR3 totals 13 residues. Germline CDR1 is DFQATT and CDR2 is SNEGSKA (reference sequence). Trimming stripped 7 bases from V and 8 bases from J, with 18 bases between. The DNA of the CDR3 is TGCAGTGTCTCTAGCCCGCTAGCCTATGAGCAGTTCTTC. Protein: CSVSSPLAYEQFF.

This clonotype was found a few times. V and J are TRBV20-1 and TRBJ1-1; D is unresolved. Trimming removed 8 bases at V and 2 bases at J, with 15 bases between. Germline CDR1 reads DFQATT; CDR2 reads SNEGSKA (reference sequence). The CDR3 covers 13 residues. The CDR3 DNA is TGCAGTACCGTCCGCCCCCCTAACACTGAAGCTTTCTTT. Encoded protein: CSTVRPPNTEAFF.